This T cell receptor beta chain comes out of a study of beta chain features in type 1 diabetes. Overall study: Patients did not differ from healthy donors in age, gender or cell yield. Regarding the study as a whole: TCRB repertoires of naive, central memory and Treg cells appeared more similar among patients than among healthy donors. Type 1 diabetes patients showed a moderate but significant shortening of TCRB CDR3s in all four CD4+ subsets.

Each donor gave one heparinised blood draw averaging around 0.12 L. TCRB transcripts that were expressed got sequenced, as all of the isolated RNA had been reverse transcribed. Sequencing of naive, central memory and regulatory T cell samples gave an average of roughly 3.4 million reads. Profiling relied on immunoSEQ multiplex PCR, and the TCRdb table lists in-frame clones only, not all of them. The sample gives a few hundred thousand clones, roughly 12% of which show up once; around 0.0099% is in the top ten. Points on this clone: Its antigen is unidentified.

The specimen was naive CD4+ T cells from blood. The receptor's source is a woman aged 18 to 35 with type 1 diabetes.

The CDR3: CASSPPSTDTQYF. DNA of the CDR3: TGTGCCAGCAGCCCCCCTAGCACAGATACGCAGTATTTT. V gene TRBV7-2 combines with J gene TRBJ2-3; D remains unclear. Germline loops: CDR1 SGHTA, CDR2 FQGNSA. The CDR3 runs to 13 residues. The V gene lost 5 bases and the J gene lost 0 bases, with 6 bases spanning the gap.